Below are 9 T cell receptor beta chains sequenced from a single sample in a study of T cell changes during pregnancy in multiple sclerosis. The repertoire was sequenced with immunoSEQ multiplex PCR; TCRdb's copy has only in-frame clones and lacks some. This sample has tens of thousands of clones; 80% to 90% occur once, and the top ten carry roughly 10%. Here the sequenced sample was CD8+ T cells from peripheral blood mononuclear cells, taken in the first trimester of pregnancy. These receptors were obtained from a female donor with multiple sclerosis, enrolled in a pregnancy study.

Comment on this clone: The sample holds other DNA sequences that translate to the same CDR3. The rearrangement links TRBV27 to TRBJ1-5; the D is unclear. Germline assignment: CDR1 MNHEY and CDR2 SMNVEV (reference sequence). Trimming took off 2 bases at V and 5 bases at J, with 7 bases between the two ends. The CDR3 spans 13 residues. CDR3 coding DNA: TGTGCCAGCAGTTTAGGAGCGGATCAGCCCCAGCATTTT. It yields the protein CASSLGADQPQHF.

The chain uses TRBV28 and TRBJ2-7; TRBD1 agrees at 7 bases. The germline gives CDR1 MDHEN, CDR2 SYDVKM. The CDR3 is 14 amino acids. V lost 7 bases to trimming and J lost 0 bases; unmatched junction nucleotides: 6. CDR3 residues: CASTRQGSSYEQYF. The CDR3 nucleotides read TGTGCCAGCACGCGACAGGGTAGCTCCTACGAGCAGTACTTC.

The V call is TRBV18, the J call TRBJ2-7; 9 bases align to TRBD2. Germline values: CDR1 KGHSH, CDR2 LQKENI. The CDR3 is 17 residues long. Trimming removed 8 bases from V and 0 bases from J; junction bases left unmatched: 14. Written as DNA, the CDR3 is TGTGCCAGCGCCCCAAGGACTAGCGATCCAAGCTCCTACGAGCAGTACTTC. Translation: CASAPRTSDPSSYEQYF.

The chain has TRBV27 and TRBJ2-1; 7 bases are a match to TRBD2. Germline CDR1 is MNHEY and CDR2 is SMNVEV (reference sequence). V shed 6 bases, J shed 4 bases, and the junction held 3 bases outside the gene matches. This CDR3 region has 13 residues. Here the CDR3 reads CASSLAAYNEQFF. The CDR3 DNA is TGTGCCAGCAGCCTAGCGGCTTACAATGAGCAGTTCTTC.

The chain links TRBV19 to TRBJ2-1, with D uncertain. CDR3 length: 14 residues. Trimming cost V 1 base and J 8 bases, with 12 bases left between them. From germline, CDR1 is LNHDA and CDR2 SQIVND (reference sequence). This chain's CDR3 is CASSIAARHDEQFF. The CDR3 bases are TGTGCCAGTAGTATAGCGGCCCGACACGATGAGCAGTTCTTC.

The V and J genes are TRBV25-1 and TRBJ2-2; the match to TRBD2 covers 7 bases. The CDR3 extends over 16 amino acids. Trimming took 3 bases from V and 0 from J; bases not matched to a gene: 4. Germline V gene data show CDR1 as MGHDK and CDR2 as SYGVNS. The CDR3 loop reads CASSDGGNTNTGELFF. CDR3 bases: TGTGCCAGCAGTGACGGGGGGAATACGAACACCGGGGAGCTGTTTTTT.

The J gene is TRBJ2-7, the V gene TRBV30, with 9 bases aligning to TRBD1. CDR1 is GTSNPN and CDR2 is SVGIG in the germline V gene (reference sequence). Trimming at V came to 4 bases and at J to 7 bases, leaving 11 bases not matched to a gene. CDR3 length: 14 amino acids. This CDR3 is CAWTPGTGWEEQYF. CDR3 coding DNA: TGTGCCTGGACCCCCGGGACAGGGTGGGAAGAGCAGTACTTC. The full variable domain, its missing parts supplied by reference TRBV30 and TRBJ2-7, is SQTIHQWPATLVQPVGSPLSLECTVEGTSNPNLYWYRQAAGRGLQLLFYSVGIGQISSEVPQNLSASRPQDRQFILSSKKLLLSDSGFYLCAWTPGTGWEEQYFGPGTRLTVT.

This clone appeared a single time. The chain recombines TRBV13 with TRBJ2-7; 12 bases align to TRBD2. Per germline, CDR1 PRHDT and CDR2 FYEKMQ (reference sequence). J was trimmed by 0 bases and V by 2 bases; bases with no gene match: 8. The CDR3 runs to 18 residues. The DNA for the CDR3 is TGTGCCAGCAGCTTATGGACTAGCGGGAATCCTAACTCCTACGAGCAGTACTTC. Protein sequence: CASSLWTSGNPNSYEQYF.

This chain connects TRBV4-3 to TRBJ1-1; D perhaps matches TRBD1 (5 bases). This CDR3 is built from 17 residues. The V gene lost 3 bases and the J gene lost 3 bases, with 20 bases spanning the gap. Germline values: CDR1 LGHNA, CDR2 YSLEER. CDR3 in DNA: TGCGCCAGCAGCCAGGCTGGGGAGGAGGGGTACGACACTGAAGCTTTCTTT. Residues: CASSQAGEEGYDTEAFF.